Below, 15 T cell receptor beta chains from the same sample are listed, as sequenced in a study of T cell changes during pregnancy in multiple sclerosis. TCRdb keeps only in-frame clones here, not all; method: immunoSEQ multiplex PCR. Altogether 100,000 or so clones are present, around 90% being singletons, with the ten largest covering about 1.3%. Material: peripheral blood, obtained in the second trimester of pregnancy. These receptors came from a female donor with multiple sclerosis, enrolled in a pregnancy study.

The sample holds one count of this clone. The chain combines TRBV27 with TRBJ1-5; 11 bases align to TRBD1. Per the germline V gene, CDR1 is MNHEY and CDR2 is SMNVEV (reference sequence). J lost 6 bases, V lost 5 bases, and 15 bases had no gene match. CDR3 size: 18 residues. Here the CDR3 DNA reads TGTGCCAGCAGTCACTACCCCGGGACAGGGGGTAGAAGTCAGCCCCAGCATTTT. Residues: CASSHYPGTGGRSQPQHF.

This clone has a handful of counts. The chain is built from TRBV5-8 and TRBJ1-1, with 7 bases fitting TRBD1. The V and J ends lost 4 bases and 1 base, in that order; junction bases with no gene match: 4. The CDR3 totals 14 residues. CDR1 is SGHTS, CDR2 YDEGEE, per germline. CDR3 loop: CASSPGQWNTEAFF. Here the CDR3 DNA reads TGTGCCAGCAGCCCGGGACAGTGGAACACTGAAGCTTTCTTT.

The rearrangement joins TRBV18 to TRBJ2-3; 9 bases match TRBD2. CDR1 KGHSH and CDR2 LQKENI come from the germline V gene. The CDR3 has 17 amino acids. J lost 4 bases, V lost 5 bases, and 13 bases had no gene match. CDR3 residues: CASSVAGAPTLADTQYF. The CDR3 DNA follows: TGTGCCAGCTCAGTAGCGGGGGCCCCTACGCTCGCAGATACGCAGTATTTT.

This sequence joins TRBV30 and TRBJ2-1; a weak D match, TRBD2 (6 bases). V was shortened by 2 bases and J by 3 bases, with 17 bases between the two germline ends. Germline CDR1 is GTSNPN and CDR2 is SVGIG (reference sequence). This CDR3 is built from 16 residues. Here the CDR3 DNA reads TGTGCCTGGAGTTCTCGCCAAAGCGGGTACTACAATGAGCAGTTCTTC. The encoded protein is CAWSSRQSGYYNEQFF.

This clone has a single count. The CDR3 DNA is TGCAGCGTGGTACAAGGGGGCAGGGGCGAGCAGTACTTC. As protein: CSVVQGGRGEQYF. The chain joins TRBV29-1 to TRBJ2-7; 7 bases match TRBD1. The length of the CDR3 is 13 residues. V was pared by 6 bases and J by 6 bases, with 11 bases of the junction left unmatched. Germline V gene data show CDR1 as SQVTM and CDR2 as ANQGSEA.

This sequence joins TRBV13 and TRBJ2-3; 8 bases map to TRBD2. Germline V CDR1 and CDR2: PRHDT, FYEKMQ (reference sequence). V shed 5 bases and J 2 bases; nucleotides not matched to a gene: 6. The CDR3 is made up of 15 amino acids. CDR3 in DNA: TGTGCCAGCAGCGTTAGCGGGAAGGACACAGATACGCAGTATTTT. It translates to CASSVSGKDTDTQYF.

This chain uses TRBV6-5 with TRBJ1-2; tentatively, D is TRBD1 (5 bases). In germline, CDR1 is MNHEY, CDR2 SVGAGI. CDR3 length: 12 residues. V lost 5 bases, J lost 8 bases, and 12 bases lay in between. The CDR3 loop reads CASSQQDRGYTF. CDR3 DNA sequence: TGTGCCAGCAGTCAACAGGATCGCGGCTACACCTTC.

This rearrangement joins TRBV9 to TRBJ1-1, with D uncertain. V was cut by 0 bases and J by 2 bases, with 11 bases left in between. The germline V gene has CDR1 SGDLS and CDR2 YYNGEE. The length of the CDR3 is 15 residues. The CDR3 protein is CASSVENSPNTEAFF. CDR3 in DNA: TGTGCCAGCAGCGTAGAGAACAGTCCAAACACTGAAGCTTTCTTT.

V gene TRBV4-1 combines with J gene TRBJ2-3; 8 nucleotides align to TRBD2. This CDR3 spans 17 amino acids. The ends lost 0 bases at V and 1 base at J; junction bases unmatched: 6. The V gene's germline CDR1 is MGHRA and CDR2 YSYEKL. CDR3 nucleotides: TGCGCCAGCAGCCAAGATATCCCAGCGGGGGGCACAGATACGCAGTATTTT. Protein: CASSQDIPAGGTDTQYF.

V is TRBV27 and J is TRBJ2-3; 9 bases match TRBD1. CDR1 is MNHEY, CDR2 SMNVEV, per germline (reference sequence). The J segment lost 7 bases and the V segment lost 3 bases, leaving 17 bases of the junction unmatched. This CDR3 is 18 amino acids long. The CDR3 loop is CASSFHPTPGQGGNTQYF. CDR3 coding DNA: TGTGCCAGCAGTTTCCACCCCACTCCGGGACAGGGCGGGAATACGCAGTATTTT.

This clone appeared a single time. The chain joins TRBV5-1 to TRBJ2-7, with D tentatively TRBD1 (5 bases). Germline V gene sequence: CDR1 SGHRS, CDR2 YFSETQ. The germline V and J ends were trimmed by 1 base and 2 bases, with 10 bases remaining between them. The CDR3 consists of 14 residues. The CDR3 spells CASSLSGIPYEQYF. CDR3 nucleotide sequence: TGCGCCAGCAGCTTGTCAGGGATACCCTACGAGCAGTACTTC.

The chain recombines TRBV5-1 with TRBJ1-2, with 7 bases identical to TRBD1. J lost 3 bases, V lost 0 bases, and 5 bases had no gene match. This CDR3 has 15 amino acids. Germline CDR1 is SGHRS and CDR2 is YFSETQ. The CDR3 DNA sequence: TGCGCCAGCAGCTTGGTAACAGGGGCGGACTATGGCTACACCTTC. Translating gives CASSLVTGADYGYTF.

Here the CDR3 reads CASSRSRTGAAGDEKLFF. DNA for the CDR3: TGCGCCAGCAGCAGATCCCGGACAGGGGCCGCCGGGGATGAAAAACTGTTTTTT. The chain joins TRBV4-1 to TRBJ1-4, with 9 bases matching TRBD1. Germline-derived CDR1 and CDR2 are MGHRA and YSYEKL. Trimming at V came to 5 bases and at J to 6 bases, leaving 16 bases not matched to a gene. The CDR3 loop spans 18 amino acids.

This clone showed up just once. The genes are TRBV2 and TRBJ1-5; weak D call: TRBD1 (5 bases). The ends were cut back, 6 bases at V and 0 bases at J, with 9 bases in the middle. Germline loops: CDR1 SNHLY, CDR2 FYNNEI. This CDR3 has 14 residues. The CDR3 DNA sequence: TGTGCCAGCAGAGCAGGGCATAGCAATCAGCCCCAGCATTTT. It encodes CASRAGHSNQPQHF.

The V and J genes are TRBV27 and TRBJ2-3, with 7 bases matching TRBD1. CDR3 length: 16 residues. CDR1 MNHEY and CDR2 SMNVEV come from the germline V gene (reference sequence). J was trimmed by 3 bases and V by 4 bases; bases with no gene match: 10. The CDR3 protein is CASSSSGQRLTDTQYF. CDR3 bases: TGTGCCAGCAGTTCCTCGGGACAGAGACTTACAGATACGCAGTATTTT.